The next 27 T cell receptor beta chains were all read from a single sample in a study of Tregs in tolerant kidney transplant recipients. Profiled with immunoSEQ multiplex PCR; TCRdb holds only in-frame clones, not every one. Of 81,000 or so clones listed, around 90% are singletons. The nonmyeloablative bone marrow transplants came from related graft donors, with transient mixed chimerism. The material sequenced was CD4+ T cells from blood (PBMCs), taken 24 months after the transplant. These receptors were collected from a human patient who received a combined kidney and bone marrow transplant. Some of the T cells may derive from the graft donor.

This chain joins TRBV7-2 and TRBJ1-1, with D perhaps matching TRBD1 (5 bases). Trimming removed 2 bases from V and 6 bases from J, with 16 bases in between. There are 15 residues in the CDR3. From germline, CDR1 is SGHTA and CDR2 FQGNSA. CDR3 nucleotide sequence: TGTGCCAGCAGCTTAAGATCGGGGGTAGTCGCTGAAGCTTTCTTT. Amino acids: CASSLRSGVVAEAFF. The full variable domain, with the rest looked up from reference TRBV7-2 and TRBJ1-1, is GAGVSQSPSNKVTEKGKDVELRCDPISGHTALYWYRQSLGQGLEFLIYFQGNSAPDKSGLPSDRFSAERTGGSVSTLTIQRTQQEDSAVYLCASSLRSGVVAEAFFGQGTRLTVV.

This chain joins TRBV19 and TRBJ2-5; 9 bases map to TRBD1. Germline V gene lookup returns CDR1 LNHDA and CDR2 SQIVND (reference sequence). The CDR3 contains 16 residues. With 5 bases clipped from V and 0 bases from J, the junction kept 7 bases outside the gene matches. In DNA form, the CDR3 reads TGTGCCAGTAGTTTCCAGGGACAGGGTGACCAAGAGACCCAGTACTTC. The encoded protein is CASSFQGQGDQETQYF. The complete variable domain, with remaining parts taken from reference TRBV19 and TRBJ2-5, reads DGGITQSPKYLFRKEGQNVTLSCEQNLNHDAMYWYRQDPGQGLRLIYYSQIVNDFQKGDIAEGYSVSREKKESFPLTVTSAQKNPTAFYLCASSFQGQGDQETQYFGPGTRLLVL.

V and J are TRBV7-2 and TRBJ2-7; D perhaps matches TRBD2 (5 bases). Germline V gives CDR1 SGHTA, CDR2 FQGNSA. The CDR3 has 15 amino acids. Trimming cost V 6 bases and J 2 bases, with 17 bases left between them. This chain's CDR3 is CASSSPRATTYEQYF. The CDR3 DNA reads TGTGCCAGCAGTTCCCCTAGGGCGACTACCTACGAGCAGTACTTC.

The chain couples TRBV25-1 to TRBJ2-5; D may be TRBD1 (6 bases). Trimming shortened V by 8 bases and J by 5 bases, and 15 bases separated the two germline ends. Germline V CDR1 and CDR2: MGHDK, SYGVNS. The CDR3 contains 13 residues. This CDR3 is CASPRQVEETQYF. The CDR3 region has the DNA TGTGCCAGCCCTAGACAGGTCGAGGAGACCCAGTACTTC.

The CDR3 spells CASGWGGTEAFF. The DNA of the CDR3 is TGTGCCAGCGGGTGGGGGGGCACTGAAGCTTTCTTT. The rearrangement links TRBV2 to TRBJ1-1; maybe TRBD1 (5 bases). V was pared by 8 bases and J by 4 bases, with 11 bases between. Germline V gives CDR1 SNHLY, CDR2 FYNNEI. The CDR3 has 12 residues.

The chain joins TRBV19 to TRBJ2-2; D is perhaps TRBD1 (5 bases). Germline V gives CDR1 LNHDA, CDR2 SQIVND (reference sequence). V lost 0 bases and J lost 4, with 12 bases in between. This CDR3 region has 16 residues. The CDR3 spells CASSIDRAAFTGELFF. DNA of the CDR3: TGTGCCAGTAGTATAGACAGGGCGGCGTTCACCGGGGAGCTGTTTTTT.

As regards this clone: The junction and the germline gene differ at one end; a read error may be behind it. V is TRBV6-5 and J is TRBJ1-4, with D possibly matching TRBD1 (5 bases). There are 16 residues in the CDR3. The V gene's germline CDR1 is MNHEY and CDR2 SVGAGI. The CDR3, as DNA: TGTGTCAGCAGTTACGGGGCGGCCGGTGTTAATGAAAAACTGTTTTTT. Protein product: CVSSYGAAGVNEKLFF.

The chain recombines TRBV6-5 with TRBJ2-7; 8 bases fit TRBD2. The CDR3 runs to 15 residues. Germline trimming cut 2 bases from V and 4 bases from J; bases unmatched to any gene: 7. Looked up from germline, CDR1 is MNHEY and CDR2 is SVGAGI. The CDR3 is CASSYERLAIYEQYF. The CDR3 DNA is TGTGCCAGCAGTTACGAGCGACTAGCGATTTACGAGCAGTACTTC.

V is TRBV6-5 and J is TRBJ1-1; D is perhaps TRBD1 (5 bases). V was cut by 2 bases and J by 5 bases, with 9 bases left in between. The CDR3 is 13 amino acids. The germline V gene encodes CDR1 MNHEY and CDR2 SVGAGI. The CDR3 DNA is TGTGCCAGCAGTTACAGGGGAGGTACTGAAGCTTTCTTT. This translates into CASSYRGGTEAFF.

The chain uses TRBV6-5 and TRBJ2-7, with 7 bases fitting TRBD1. CDR3 size: 16 residues. Germline V gene data show CDR1 as MNHEY and CDR2 as SVGAGI. Unmatched junction bases numbered 13, after V lost 2 bases and J lost 6 bases. The CDR3 DNA reads TGTGCCAGCAGTTACGTAGGGAACAGGGGCAAATCCGAGCAGTACTTC. Translated, it gives CASSYVGNRGKSEQYF.

The chain recombines TRBV6-7 with TRBJ2-5; D gene uncertain. Gene TRBJ2-7 matches the end of the DNA better, so the J call may be wrong. Being an ORF, TRBV6-7 has a function that is uncertain. CDR3 length: 14 residues. In DNA form, the CDR3 reads TGTGCCAGCAGAATCTTCGTGTTTTTGGTCGAGCAGTACTTC. It codes for CASRIFVFLVEQYF.

The rearrangement links TRBV14 to TRBJ2-5; TRBD2 aligns across 13 bases. Losses at the gene ends were 4 bases for V and 9 bases for J; bases not matched to a gene: 8. Germline V gene lookup returns CDR1 SGHDN and CDR2 FVKESK. CDR3 length: 15 residues. The CDR3 protein is CASSLLGLAGEAQYF. In nucleotides, the CDR3 is TGTGCCAGCAGCCTACTCGGACTAGCGGGGGAGGCCCAGTACTTC.

The chain joins TRBV6-5 to TRBJ1-2; 8 nucleotides match TRBD1. The J segment lost 6 bases and the V segment lost 4 bases, leaving 7 bases of the junction unmatched. Looked up from germline, CDR1 is MNHEY and CDR2 is SVGAGI. The CDR3 has 14 amino acids. The DNA for the CDR3 is TGTGCCAGCAGTTTAAGGACAGGGACGAATGGCTACACCTTC. Its translation: CASSLRTGTNGYTF.

This chain uses TRBV7-9 with TRBJ2-7; 11 nucleotides match TRBD1. Germline CDR1 and CDR2: SEHNR and FQNEAQ (reference sequence). The CDR3 is 14 residues long. Trimming took 5 bases from V and 5 from J; bases not matched to a gene: 5. The CDR3 coding sequence is TGTGCCAGCAGCGCGGGACAGGGGGTCCACGAGCAGTACTTC. Protein sequence: CASSAGQGVHEQYF.

The chain is built from TRBV2 and TRBJ1-1; D unclear. The CDR3 totals 12 residues. Between the trimmed V and J ends, which lost 7 bases and 1 base, there was a span of 7 bases. CDR1 SNHLY and CDR2 FYNNEI come from the germline V gene. The chain's CDR3 is CASTVWNTEAFF. CDR3 nucleotide sequence: TGTGCCAGCACTGTGTGGAACACTGAAGCTTTCTTT.

On this clone itself: Other nucleotide sequences in the sample specify the same CDR3. The V gene is TRBV5-1, the J gene TRBJ2-5; 8 bases line up with TRBD1. Germline V gene data show CDR1 as SGHRS and CDR2 as YFSETQ. The CDR3 sequence is 14 residues long. V lost 4 bases, J lost 5 bases, and 7 bases stayed unmatched. Written as DNA, the CDR3 is TGCGCCAGCAGCCCAGGGACAGGAGTGGAGACCCAGTACTTC. This sequence encodes CASSPGTGVETQYF.

The chain joins TRBV2 to TRBJ1-2; D not certain. Trimming pared 3 bases from V and 2 bases from J, leaving 10 bases between. The CDR3 extends over 14 amino acids. The V gene's germline CDR1 is SNHLY and CDR2 FYNNEI. The CDR3 sequence: CASSDRNRNYGYTF. CDR3 coding DNA: TGTGCCAGCAGTGACAGAAACCGAAACTATGGCTACACCTTC.

The rearrangement links TRBV28 to TRBJ2-7, with a tentative D call TRBD1 (5 bases). Germline CDR1 is MDHEN and CDR2 is SYDVKM. This CDR3 region has 17 residues. V shed 2 bases and J shed 3 bases, with 20 bases lying between them. The CDR3 here is CASSLSPRARTHYEQYF. The CDR3 coding sequence is TGTGCCAGCAGTTTAAGCCCCAGGGCCAGAACGCACTACGAGCAGTACTTC.

This clone has just a few counts. This chain links TRBV28 with TRBJ1-4, with TRBD1 as a possible D gene (5 bases). Germline values: CDR1 MDHEN, CDR2 SYDVKM. CDR3 length equals 13 residues. The V end was cut by 4 bases, the J end by 7 bases, with 10 bases between. The CDR3: CASSWTTVEKLFF. The CDR3 DNA reads TGTGCCAGCAGTTGGACGACAGTTGAAAAACTGTTTTTT.

The chain couples TRBV14 to TRBJ2-4, with D unclear. Deletions cut 0 bases from V and 0 bases from J, with 6 bases between. Per germline, CDR1 SGHDN and CDR2 FVKESK. This CDR3 comprises 15 residues. CDR3 DNA: TGTGCCAGCAGCCAAGATAGTTTAGCCAAAAACATTCAGTACTTC. It is translated as CASSQDSLAKNIQYF.

The chain links TRBV7-9 to TRBJ2-3; D might be TRBD1 (6 bases). Germline V gene data show CDR1 as SEHNR and CDR2 as FQNEAQ (reference sequence). The CDR3 covers 15 residues. The V and J ends lost 1 base and 0 bases respectively, with 8 bases between them. This CDR3 is CASSLGQVSTDTQYF. CDR3 coding DNA: TGTGCCAGCAGCTTAGGACAGGTTAGCACAGATACGCAGTATTTT.

This clone appeared once. V and J are TRBV18 and TRBJ1-4; 8 bases are a match to TRBD1. Germline CDR1 reads KGHSH; CDR2 reads LQKENI. The CDR3 spans 15 residues. Unmatched junction bases numbered 5, after V lost 6 bases and J lost 2 bases. CDR3: CASSRTGGTNEKLFF. CDR3 nucleotides: TGTGCCAGCTCGCGTACAGGGGGGACTAATGAAAAACTGTTTTTT. The whole variable domain, filled in from reference TRBV18 and TRBJ1-4, reads NAGVMQNPRHLVRRRGQEARLRCSPMKGHSHVYWYRQLPEEGLKFMVYLQKENIIDESGMPKERFSAEFPKEGPSILRIQQVVRGDSAAYFCASSRTGGTNEKLFFGSGTQLSVL.

This rearrangement joins TRBV5-1 to TRBJ2-2; 9 bases are shared with TRBD1. CDR1 and CDR2 (germline): SGHRS, YFSETQ. With V trimmed by 4 bases and J by 5 bases, 9 bases remained unmatched. The CDR3 is 16 amino acids. In DNA, the CDR3 is TGCGCCAGCAGCGCTTCGGGACAGGGAGGAACCGGGGAGCTGTTTTTT. Translation gives CASSASGQGGTGELFF.

As DNA, the CDR3 is TGTGCCAGCAGCCAAGATAAGGGGAGACAGGCTCCCTACGAGCAGTACTTC. Its protein is CASSQDKGRQAPYEQYF. The V call is TRBV4-2, the J call TRBJ2-7; possible D gene TRBD1, 6 bases. The CDR3 covers 17 residues. The germline V gene encodes CDR1 LGHNA and CDR2 YNFKEQ. V lost 0 bases to trimming and J lost 2 bases, with 17 bases between them.

This chain joins TRBV12-5 and TRBJ1-6; no firm D call. The CDR3 is 14 amino acids. The germline V and J ends were trimmed by 0 bases and 7 bases, with 7 bases remaining between them. Germline-derived CDR1 and CDR2 are LGHNT and FRNRAP. CDR3 in amino acids: CASGLVMENSPLHF. The CDR3 DNA sequence: TGTGCTAGTGGTTTGGTAATGGAGAATTCACCCCTCCACTTT.

As to this clone: Germline is not matched at one junction end, which may reflect a read error. V is TRBV18 and J is TRBJ2-1; D may be TRBD2 (6 bases). The CDR3 is 14 amino acids. Germline V gives CDR1 KGHSH, CDR2 LQKENI. This CDR3 reads CASSPSTFSGRMLF. DNA of the CDR3: TGTGCCAGCTCACCCTCCACTTTCTCAGGGAGGATGCTCTTC.

V is TRBV29-1 and J is TRBJ2-7; 8 bases agree with TRBD1. CDR1 and CDR2 (germline): SQVTM, ANQGSEA. The CDR3 is 14 residues long. V lost 3 bases, J lost 3 bases, and 7 bases stayed unmatched. CDR3 sequence reads: CSVELQGAIYEQYF. DNA of the CDR3: TGCAGCGTTGAGTTGCAGGGGGCGATCTACGAGCAGTACTTC.